One and the same sample provided the 30 T cell receptor beta chains below, sequenced in a study of blood T cell repertoires in COVID-19. Sequencing was performed with immunoSEQ multiplex PCR; in TCRdb, only in-frame clones are kept and a portion is missing. This sample has roughly 100,000 clones; 81% occur once, and the top ten carry 4.1%. Material for sequencing was peripheral blood. Receptor source: a man aged 55 to 69 with acute or convalescent COVID-19.

This clone was counted a few times. This rearrangement joins TRBV2 to TRBJ1-5; TRBD1 is a possible D gene (6 bases). The V and J ends lost 6 bases and 11 bases respectively, with 17 bases between them. From germline, CDR1 is SNHLY and CDR2 FYNNEI. The CDR3 is made up of 13 amino acids. CDR3 in amino acids: CASRPRQEGSQHF. Here the CDR3 DNA reads TGTGCCAGCAGACCTAGACAGGAAGGTTCCCAGCATTTT.

This clone was found a few times. Within the sample, other DNA sequences also encode this same CDR3. The chain employs TRBV6-5 and TRBJ1-1, with a tentative D call TRBD1 (6 bases). Germline CDR1 reads MNHEY; CDR2 reads SVGAGI. CDR3 length: 15 residues. V lost 0 bases, J lost 5 bases, and 13 bases lay in between. CDR3 in DNA: TGTGCCAGCAGTTACTCGATCGCAGGGGCGACTGAAGCTTTCTTT. Amino acid sequence: CASSYSIAGATEAFF.

V is TRBV18 and J is TRBJ1-1; 8 bases fit TRBD1. With V trimmed by 5 bases and J by 5 bases, 7 bases remained unmatched. The germline V gene has CDR1 KGHSH and CDR2 LQKENI. This CDR3 region has 14 residues. The CDR3 is CASSAGQGGTEAFF. As DNA, the CDR3 is TGTGCCAGCTCAGCCGGACAGGGAGGGACTGAAGCTTTCTTT. The full variable domain, rest sourced from reference TRBV18 and TRBJ1-1, is NAGVMQNPRHLVRRRGQEARLRCSPMKGHSHVYWYRQLPEEGLKFMVYLQKENIIDESGMPKERFSAEFPKEGPSILRIQQVVRGDSAAYFCASSAGQGGTEAFFGQGTRLTVV.

V gene TRBV4-1 combines with J gene TRBJ2-1; 14 nucleotides line up with TRBD2. Germline loops: CDR1 MGHRA, CDR2 YSYEKL. The CDR3 is 18 amino acids. V shed 0 bases, J shed 7 bases, and the junction held 8 bases outside the gene matches. The CDR3: CASSQDYGTSGGRNEQFF. CDR3 nucleotides: TGCGCCAGCAGCCAAGACTACGGGACTAGCGGGGGTAGGAATGAGCAGTTCTTC.

This rearrangement joins TRBV7-3 to TRBJ1-3; tentatively, D is TRBD1 (5 bases). Germline loops: CDR1 SGHTA, CDR2 FQGTGA. Between the trimmed V and J ends, which lost 5 bases and 0 bases, there was a span of 14 bases. There are 16 residues in the CDR3. The CDR3 DNA sequence: TGTGCCAGCAGCCTATTGGGGGGGAGCTCTGGAAACACCATATATTTT. This encodes CASSLLGGSSGNTIYF.

CDR3 in amino acids: CASSLERTGDTEAFF. In DNA, the CDR3 is TGTGCCAGCAGCTTAGAACGAACGGGGGATACTGAAGCTTTCTTT. This chain uses TRBV11-3 with TRBJ1-1, with a possible D match to TRBD1 (5 bases). CDR3 length: 15 residues. Per germline, CDR1 SGHNT and CDR2 YENEEA. V lost 0 bases and J lost 5, with 13 bases in between.

The CDR3: CASSLPGTSGLSETQYF. The CDR3 DNA reads as TGCGCCAGCAGCTTGCCCGGGACTAGCGGTTTGAGTGAGACCCAGTACTTC. The chain carries TRBV5-1 and TRBJ2-5, with TRBD2 identical over 11 bases. This CDR3 has 17 residues. Germline V gives CDR1 SGHRS, CDR2 YFSETQ. With V trimmed by 1 base and J by 5 bases, 10 bases remained unmatched.

This chain connects TRBV7-9 to TRBJ2-1; 8 bases agree with TRBD2. The germline V gene has CDR1 SEHNR and CDR2 FQNEAQ (reference sequence). This CDR3 is 14 amino acids long. J lost 10 bases, V lost 3 bases, and 8 bases had no gene match. CDR3 in DNA: TGTGCCAGCAGCTTCACTAGCGGACGCCCAGAGCAGTTCTTC. This codes for CASSFTSGRPEQFF.

The rearrangement uses TRBV19 and TRBJ2-1, with D unclear. Germline V gene data show CDR1 as LNHDA and CDR2 as SQIVND (reference sequence). The CDR3 length is 13 residues. With 4 bases removed from V and 8 bases from J, the gap between germline ends came to 12 bases. CDR3 sequence reads: CASSTLSVDEQFF. CDR3 nucleotide sequence: TGTGCCAGTAGTACCCTCTCGGTCGATGAGCAGTTCTTC.

V usage is TRBV30 and J usage is TRBJ1-4; D perhaps matches TRBD1 (5 bases). Trimming took 1 base from V and 3 from J, leaving 12 bases between them. The CDR3 consists of 15 residues. The germline CDR1 and CDR2 sequences are GTSNPN and SVGIG (reference sequence). The CDR3 DNA reads as TGTGCCTGGAGTGCAAATCGGGGGGCTAATGAAAAACTGTTTTTT. It codes for CAWSANRGANEKLFF.

The genes are TRBV6-5 and TRBJ1-4; 9 nucleotides agree with TRBD1. V shed 4 bases and J 7 bases; nucleotides not matched to a gene: 4. Germline assignment: CDR1 MNHEY and CDR2 SVGAGI. The CDR3 is 14 amino acids. The CDR3 bases are TGTGCCAGCAGTTCGGGACAGGGTGTTGAAAAACTGTTTTTT. It codes for CASSSGQGVEKLFF.

The V and J genes are TRBV4-1 and TRBJ1-1; TRBD1 aligns across 7 bases. CDR3 length: 16 amino acids. The J segment lost 5 bases and the V segment lost 5 bases, leaving 14 bases of the junction unmatched. Per the germline V gene, CDR1 is MGHRA and CDR2 is YSYEKL. The CDR3 nucleotides read TGCGCCAGCAGCGCCGGGCTTGACAGGGTAGGAACTGAAGCTTTCTTT. Amino acid sequence: CASSAGLDRVGTEAFF.

This rearrangement joins TRBV30 to TRBJ1-6; D may be TRBD1 (5 bases). The CDR3 totals 15 residues. V lost 0 bases and J 9 bases, leaving 15 bases between the germline ends. Germline V lookup: CDR1 GTSNPN, CDR2 SVGIG (reference sequence). The CDR3 DNA is TGTGCCTGGAGTGTACCTAGACAGCTACGTTCACCCCTCCACTTT. Translating it yields CAWSVPRQLRSPLHF.

The chain links TRBV27 to TRBJ2-7, with TRBD2 matching 11 bases. Germline CDR1 reads MNHEY; CDR2 reads SMNVEV (reference sequence). With 6 bases clipped from V and 6 bases from J, the junction kept 7 bases outside the gene matches. The CDR3 spans 14 residues. The CDR3, as DNA: TGTGCCAGCAGCATTAGCGGGAGGGCCTCCGAGCAGTACGTC. It translates to CASSISGRASEQYV.

The chain joins TRBV30 to TRBJ2-7; possibly TRBD2 for D (6 bases). In germline, CDR1 is GTSNPN, CDR2 SVGIG (reference sequence). CDR3 length: 14 amino acids. With 3 bases removed from V and 3 bases from J, the gap between germline ends came to 15 bases. CDR3 DNA sequence: TGTGCCTGGAGACCCACTGGAGGGGTCTACGAGCAGTACGTC. Its protein is CAWRPTGGVYEQYV.

The V gene is TRBV27, the J gene TRBJ2-5; 11 bases map to TRBD1. The V gene's germline CDR1 is MNHEY and CDR2 SMNVEV (reference sequence). The CDR3 runs 17 residues. With 0 bases clipped from V and 4 bases from J, the junction kept 7 bases outside the gene matches. Here the CDR3 reads CASSLSYPGTGGETQYF. The CDR3 region has the DNA TGTGCCAGCAGTTTATCCTACCCCGGGACAGGGGGAGAGACCCAGTACTTC.

The V and J genes are TRBV19 and TRBJ1-1; D gene ambiguous. V gave up 10 bases and J gave up 3 bases, with 15 bases separating them. The CDR3 is 13 amino acids. Germline V gives CDR1 LNHDA, CDR2 SQIVND (reference sequence). In nucleotides, the CDR3 is TGTGCCACCTCGCCCCGGGGTGACACTGAAGCTTTCTTT. It specifies CATSPRGDTEAFF.

This chain uses TRBV20-1 with TRBJ1-5, with D possibly TRBD1 on 6 matching bases. Germline CDR1 and CDR2: DFQATT and SNEGSKA (reference sequence). The CDR3 runs to 14 residues. V lost 3 bases to trimming and J lost 6 bases, with 15 bases between them. The CDR3 protein is CSASLKGVGQPQHF. CDR3 DNA sequence: TGCAGTGCTAGTTTAAAGGGGGTTGGTCAGCCCCAGCATTTT.

The chain uses TRBV5-1 and TRBJ1-1; 8 bases agree with TRBD1. Per germline, CDR1 SGHRS and CDR2 YFSETQ. This CDR3 has 14 amino acids. Trimming cost V 6 bases and J 0 bases; bases outside gene matches: 4. The CDR3 coding sequence is TGCGCCAGCACCTCGGGACAGGTGAACACTGAAGCTTTCTTT. This codes for CASTSGQVNTEAFF.

The chain links TRBV5-4 to TRBJ2-5; tentative D call: TRBD1 (5 bases). This CDR3 comprises 15 residues. Germline lookup yields CDR1 SGHNT and CDR2 YYREEE (reference sequence). Trimming pared 2 bases from V and 5 bases from J, leaving 16 bases between. The CDR3 bases are TGTGCCAGCAGCTTAGGACATCCCATTCGGGAGACCCAGTACTTC. Translation gives CASSLGHPIRETQYF. Using reference TRBV5-4 and TRBJ2-5 for the parts outside the CDR3, the full variable domain is ETGVTQSPTHLIKTRGQQVTLRCSSQSGHNTVSWYQQALGQGPQFIFQYYREEENGRGNFPPRFSGLQFPNYSSELNVNALELDDSALYLCASSLGHPIRETQYFGPGTRLLVL.

The J gene is TRBJ1-1, the V gene TRBV18; no clear D gene. The CDR3 has 14 residues. The ends were cut back, 2 bases at V and 1 base at J, with 8 bases in the middle. The germline gives CDR1 KGHSH, CDR2 LQKENI. CDR3 DNA sequence: TGTGCCAGCTCACCAAGCGGTGAGAACACTGAAGCTTTCTTT. Protein sequence: CASSPSGENTEAFF.

The rearrangement links TRBV27 to TRBJ1-1; 8 nucleotides line up with TRBD1. This CDR3 has 15 residues. Germline assignment: CDR1 MNHEY and CDR2 SMNVEV (reference sequence). Losses at the gene ends were 5 bases for V and 3 bases for J; bases not matched to a gene: 8. DNA of the CDR3: TGTGCCAGCAGTGGGGCGGACAGGGTCGACACTGAAGCTTTCTTT. Amino acid sequence: CASSGADRVDTEAFF.

The chain links TRBV6-1 to TRBJ1-1, with 12 bases identical to TRBD1. V lost 3 bases and J lost 1; bases outside the gene matches: 3. Per the germline V gene, CDR1 is MNHNS and CDR2 is SASEGT. The CDR3 is 16 amino acids. CDR3 amino acids: CASSDGTGGSNTEAFF. CDR3 coding DNA: TGTGCCAGCAGTGACGGGACAGGGGGCTCGAACACTGAAGCTTTCTTT.

This clone was seen just once. The gene calls are TRBV11-2 and TRBJ1-3, with D possibly being TRBD1 (5 bases). V was clipped by 8 bases and J by 3 bases, with 23 bases between them. Germline V gives CDR1 SGHAT, CDR2 FQNNGV. The CDR3 is made up of 17 amino acids. CDR3 sequence (DNA): TGTGCCAGCCCCTTCCGGGGCGGGACGGTAAATGGAAACACCATATATTTT. Translated: CASPFRGGTVNGNTIYF.

V and J are TRBV5-1 and TRBJ2-6; D may be TRBD1 (6 bases). V lost 0 bases and J 0 bases, leaving 10 bases between the germline ends. Germline CDR1 and CDR2: SGHRS and YFSETQ. The CDR3 is 17 residues long. CDR3 in amino acids: CASSLGAGASGANVLTF. Here the CDR3 DNA reads TGCGCCAGCAGCTTGGGGGCAGGGGCCTCTGGGGCCAACGTCCTGACTTTC.

The table lists this clone with a count of one. The chain is built from TRBV7-2 and TRBJ2-1, with D tentatively TRBD2 (5 bases). V was shortened by 5 bases and J by 3 bases, with 20 bases between the two germline ends. The germline CDR1 and CDR2 sequences are SGHTA and FQGNSA. This CDR3 has 17 residues. The CDR3 DNA reads TGTGCCAGCAGCACCCTGAAAAAAGCGGCCTTCTACAATGAGCAGTTCTTC. Protein sequence: CASSTLKKAAFYNEQFF.

This chain uses TRBV6-5 with TRBJ2-7; D might be TRBD2 (6 bases). The germline V and J ends were trimmed by 5 bases and 5 bases, with 19 bases remaining between them. Germline V gene lookup returns CDR1 MNHEY and CDR2 SVGAGI. The CDR3 is 15 amino acids. CDR3 sequence (DNA): TGTGCCAGCAGTACCGGGACTCCCGGTGCGGACGAGCAGTACTTC. Translated, it gives CASSTGTPGADEQYF.

This clone is a singleton in its sample. The chain joins TRBV5-8 to TRBJ2-2; tentative D call: TRBD2 (6 bases). V was trimmed by 3 bases and J by 6 bases, leaving 9 bases between them. CDR1 is SGHTS, CDR2 YDEGEE, per germline. This CDR3 region has 13 residues. The CDR3: CASSWGGAGELFF. Written as DNA, the CDR3 is TGTGCCAGCAGCTGGGGCGGGGCCGGGGAGCTGTTTTTT.

This sequence joins TRBV11-2 and TRBJ2-2; D is undetermined. This CDR3 spans 14 amino acids. Trimming shortened V by 5 bases and J by 2 bases, and 9 bases separated the two germline ends. Germline V gene data show CDR1 as SGHAT and CDR2 as FQNNGV. The CDR3 region is CASSRILNTGELFF. DNA of the CDR3: TGTGCCAGCAGCCGTATCCTTAACACCGGGGAGCTGTTTTTT.

The gene calls are TRBV6-1 and TRBJ1-6, with no clear D. The CDR3 loop spans 16 amino acids. V was trimmed by 3 bases and J by 5 bases, leaving 14 bases between them. Germline V lookup: CDR1 MNHNS, CDR2 SASEGT. Here the CDR3 DNA reads TGTGCCAGCAGTGACGCCCTAACGAGAAATAATTCACCCCTCCACTTT. Its protein is CASSDALTRNNSPLHF.